Each of the 3 T cell receptor beta chains below was sequenced from the same sample in a study of type 1 regulatory T cells. TCRdb used MiXCR to reprocess the reads, holding one entry per CDR3 protein. This sample has tens of thousands of distinct CDR3 sequences, with 60% to 80% found just once. No antigens are known for them. The source material was cultured non-Tr1 T cells, either the whole culture or a sorted T cell fraction (not recorded which). The source is a human donor in good health.

This chain uses TRBV7-2 with TRBJ2-4; 8 bases are a match to TRBD2. This CDR3 region has 16 residues. The germline gives CDR1 SGHTA, CDR2 FQGNSA. V shed 5 bases, J shed 0 bases, and the junction held 6 bases outside the gene matches. The CDR3 region is CASSRTSGEAKNIQYF. The DNA for the CDR3 is TGTGCCAGCAGCAGAACTAGCGGTGAAGCCAAAAACATTCAGTACTTC.

This clonotype was picked up a small number of times. The chain joins TRBV19 to TRBJ2-3; unclear D gene. Germline assignment: CDR1 LNHDA and CDR2 SQIVND (reference sequence). The CDR3 is 12 residues long. Deletions cut 10 bases from V and 2 bases from J, with 10 bases between. The CDR3 protein is CATRLNTDTQYF. CDR3 coding DNA: TGTGCCACCCGACTGAACACAGATACGCAGTATTTT.

CDR3 nucleotides: TGTGCCAGCAGCTTAGAAGGGGCCAACGGCTACACCTTC. Residues: CASSLEGANGYTF. The V call is TRBV7-6, the J call TRBJ1-2; perhaps TRBD1 as D (5 bases). V lost 1 base and J lost 8, with 11 bases in between. Per the germline V gene, CDR1 is SGHVS and CDR2 is FNYEAQ. The CDR3 is 13 amino acids.